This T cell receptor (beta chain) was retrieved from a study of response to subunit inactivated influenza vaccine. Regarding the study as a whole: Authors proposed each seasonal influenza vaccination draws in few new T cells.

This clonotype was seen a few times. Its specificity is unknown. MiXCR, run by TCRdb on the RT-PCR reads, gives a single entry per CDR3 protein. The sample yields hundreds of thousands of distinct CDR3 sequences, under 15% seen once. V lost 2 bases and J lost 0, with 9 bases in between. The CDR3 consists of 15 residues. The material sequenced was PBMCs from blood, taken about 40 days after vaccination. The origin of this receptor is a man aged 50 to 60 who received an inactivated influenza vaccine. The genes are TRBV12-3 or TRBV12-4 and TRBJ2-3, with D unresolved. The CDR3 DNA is TGTGCCAGCAGTTTAATGGGCTGGAGCACAGATACGCAGTATTTT. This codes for CASSLMGWSTDTQYF.